The source of this T cell receptor beta chain is a study of beta chain features in type 1 diabetes. Study-level findings and limits: cDNA sequencing could over-represent cells with high TCR expression.

All of the isolated RNA was reverse transcribed, so expressed TCRB transcripts were sequenced. Data came from immunoSEQ multiplex PCR; TCRdb stores just in-frame clones and leaves some out. Of roughly 170,000 clones listed, roughly an eighth are singletons. V lost 2 bases to trimming and J lost 7 bases, with 11 bases between them. Germline CDR1 SNHLY, CDR2 FYNNEI. CDR3 length: 14 amino acids. Concerning this clone itself: Its matching antigen is unknown.

The chain combines TRBV2 with TRBJ2-2; D is possibly TRBD2 (5 bases). The specimen sequenced was central memory CD4+ T cells from blood. The receptor was isolated from a woman between 18 and 29 years old in good health. This CDR3 reads CASSERLASGELFF. The CDR3 coding sequence is TGTGCCAGCAGTGAAAGGCTAGCTAGCGGGGAGCTGTTTTTT.